The 32 T cell receptor beta chains reported below all come from one sample, sequenced in a study of blood T cell repertoires in COVID-19 (dated by TCRdb to about 2020). The library was built by means of the immunoSEQ multiplex PCR assay. Imported from immuneACCESS, the table was reduced by TCRdb to in-frame sequences with V and J called. These copies leave out some clones; in studies compared against another copy, an unresolved V gene accounts for under half, and the cause of the remainder is not known. Within this sample are some 150,000 clones, with just over 85% of them counted one time only. Roughly 3% of the sample is in the top ten clones. Sequenced sample: peripheral blood. These receptors all stem from a man aged 65-85 years with acute or convalescent COVID-19.

This sequence joins TRBV7-9 and TRBJ2-3; 9 bases match TRBD1. Germline lookup yields CDR1 SEHNR and CDR2 FQNEAQ (reference sequence). After removal of 6 bases from V and 3 bases from J, the junction contained 10 bases not matched to a gene. The CDR3 is made up of 16 amino acids. The CDR3 reads CASSLSRDRVTDTQYF. CDR3 bases: TGTGCCAGCAGTCTAAGCCGGGACAGGGTGACAGATACGCAGTATTTT.

The CDR3 coding sequence is TGTGCCAGCAGCCAAGATTTGGGGGGTGAGCAGTACTTC. This codes for CASSQDLGGEQYF. The chain links TRBV14 to TRBJ2-7, with D possibly being TRBD2 (6 bases). Germline CDR1 is SGHDN and CDR2 is FVKESK. V lost 0 bases and J 7 bases, leaving 10 bases between the germline ends. The CDR3 loop spans 13 amino acids.

This clone was observed a single time. This rearrangement joins TRBV11-2 to TRBJ2-7; 11 bases are shared with TRBD2. Trimming cost V 0 bases and J 2 bases; bases outside gene matches: 3. Germline CDR1 and CDR2: SGHAT and FQNNGV. This CDR3 region has 16 residues. This CDR3 reads CASSLDLLAGAYEQYF. In DNA form, the CDR3 reads TGTGCCAGCAGCTTAGATCTACTAGCGGGAGCCTACGAGCAGTACTTC.

This sequence joins TRBV28 and TRBJ2-1; D is uncertain. V gave up 2 bases and J gave up 7 bases, with 6 bases separating them. The CDR3 spans 12 residues. Germline loops: CDR1 MDHEN, CDR2 SYDVKM. As DNA, the CDR3 is TGTGCCAGCAGTTTAGGGCGTAATGAGCAGTTCTTC. Translation gives CASSLGRNEQFF.

The rearrangement joins TRBV9 to TRBJ1-2; unclear D gene. Trimming shortened V by 0 bases and J by 1 base, and 10 bases separated the two germline ends. Germline CDR1 SGDLS, CDR2 YYNGEE. The CDR3 contains 15 residues. The CDR3 sequence is CASSVAGSDNYGYTF. The CDR3 DNA is TGTGCCAGCAGCGTAGCTGGTTCAGATAACTATGGCTACACCTTC.

This chain uses TRBV27 with TRBJ1-5; 7 bases are shared with TRBD1. Germline V gene lookup returns CDR1 MNHEY and CDR2 SMNVEV (reference sequence). V was pared by 4 bases and J by 0 bases, with 9 bases of the junction left unmatched. The CDR3 runs to 17 residues. CDR3 sequence: CASSSQGQPYSNQPQHF. In DNA, the CDR3 is TGTGCCAGCAGTTCGCAGGGACAGCCTTATAGCAATCAGCCCCAGCATTTT.

The rearrangement joins TRBV18 to TRBJ2-1, with 10 bases matching TRBD2. CDR1 is KGHSH and CDR2 is LQKENI in the germline V gene. The CDR3 totals 16 residues. After removal of 5 bases from V and 8 bases from J, the junction contained 12 bases not matched to a gene. DNA for the CDR3: TGTGCCAGCTCATCCCCCTCTAGCGGGAGTTTCTATGAGCAGTTCTTC. This codes for CASSSPSSGSFYEQFF.

The CDR3 here is CASSLRGLAGNEQFF. The CDR3 DNA reads as TGTGCCAGCAGCTTAAGGGGACTAGCGGGCAATGAGCAGTTCTTC. The chain links TRBV13 to TRBJ2-1; 12 positions match TRBD2. Looked up from germline, CDR1 is PRHDT and CDR2 is FYEKMQ (reference sequence). The CDR3 contains 15 residues. With 2 bases clipped from V and 6 bases from J, the junction kept 2 bases outside the gene matches.

The rearrangement uses TRBV10-3 and TRBJ2-7; D might be TRBD2 (5 bases). Germline V gene data show CDR1 as ENHRY and CDR2 as SYGVKD. V was cut by 5 bases and J by 1 base, with 6 bases left in between. The CDR3 is 12 residues long. The CDR3 DNA reads TGTGCCATCAGTTCGGGGTCCTACGAGCAGTACTTC. Residues: CAISSGSYEQYF.

The chain uses TRBV19 and TRBJ1-6; a possible D gene is TRBD1 (5 bases). The CDR3 has 15 amino acids. The V end lost 5 bases, the J end lost 11 bases, and 19 bases lay between the germline ends. Germline CDR1 is LNHDA and CDR2 is SQIVND (reference sequence). CDR3 residues: CASSRFGDPGAPLHF. The CDR3 DNA reads as TGTGCCAGTAGTCGTTTCGGGGACCCGGGGGCACCCCTCCACTTT. Drawing the rest from reference TRBV19 and TRBJ1-6, the complete variable domain is DGGITQSPKYLFRKEGQNVTLSCEQNLNHDAMYWYRQDPGQGLRLIYYSQIVNDFQKGDIAEGYSVSREKKESFPLTVTSAQKNPTAFYLCASSRFGDPGAPLHFGNGTRLTVT.

The V gene is TRBV7-8, the J gene TRBJ2-7; TRBD2 might be the D (6 bases). CDR3 length: 16 amino acids. The ends were cut back, 5 bases at V and 2 bases at J, with 19 bases in the middle. CDR1 is SGHVS, CDR2 FQNEAQ, per germline. The CDR3 nucleotides read TGTGCCAGCAGCCCGACGAGCGGGCGATCAACCTACGAGCAGTACTTC. It yields the protein CASSPTSGRSTYEQYF.

J is TRBJ2-7 and V is TRBV4-1, with a weak D call TRBD2 (6 bases). This CDR3 contains 18 residues. Germline V gene data show CDR1 as MGHRA and CDR2 as YSYEKL. Trimming took 0 bases from V and 4 from J, leaving 22 bases between them. The CDR3 reads CASSQDLSRWDSVYEQYF. CDR3 DNA sequence: TGCGCCAGCAGCCAAGATCTATCCCGTTGGGACTCCGTATACGAGCAGTACTTC.

This chain connects TRBV28 to TRBJ1-1; D uncertain. The CDR3 runs 13 residues. In germline, CDR1 is MDHEN, CDR2 SYDVKM. Trimming removed 7 bases from V and 5 bases from J, with 14 bases in between. The CDR3 is CASTPGGRTEAFF. CDR3 sequence (DNA): TGTGCCAGCACCCCAGGAGGGAGGACTGAAGCTTTCTTT.

The genes are TRBV27 and TRBJ2-7; possibly TRBD2 for D (6 bases). Trimming removed 2 bases at V and 0 bases at J, with 17 bases between. CDR3 size: 17 residues. Germline V gene data show CDR1 as MNHEY and CDR2 as SMNVEV (reference sequence). CDR3 DNA sequence: TGTGCCAGCAGTTTAAAGTTTCGGGAGATGGACTCCTACGAGCAGTACTTC. This translates into CASSLKFREMDSYEQYF.

The J gene is TRBJ2-5, the V gene TRBV7-9; 7 bases agree with TRBD2. The V gene's germline CDR1 is SEHNR and CDR2 FQNEAQ (reference sequence). This CDR3 contains 14 residues. V lost 0 bases, J lost 3 bases, and 1 base stayed unmatched. The CDR3 spells CASSLAGLEETQYF. In nucleotides, the CDR3 is TGTGCCAGCAGCTTAGCCGGACTAGAAGAGACCCAGTACTTC.

The gene calls are TRBV18 and TRBJ1-3, with D possibly matching TRBD1 (6 bases). V gave up 6 bases and J gave up 6 bases, with 15 bases separating them. Germline V gene sequence: CDR1 KGHSH, CDR2 LQKENI. This CDR3 has 14 amino acids. CDR3: CASSPTGKENTIYF. CDR3 nucleotide sequence: TGTGCCAGCTCCCCCACAGGGAAGGAAAACACCATATATTTT.

The gene calls are TRBV28 and TRBJ2-7, with 7 bases identical to TRBD1. Germline loops: CDR1 MDHEN, CDR2 SYDVKM. The trim removed 8 bases at V and 2 bases at J, leaving 0 bases unmatched. CDR3 length equals 11 residues. The CDR3 is CASQGAYEQYF. The CDR3 DNA sequence: TGTGCCAGCCAGGGGGCCTACGAGCAGTACTTC.

As to this clone: Other DNA sequences in this sample translate to the same CDR3. The genes are TRBV5-1 and TRBJ1-1; TRBD1 might be the D (5 bases). The germline gives CDR1 SGHRS, CDR2 YFSETQ. The CDR3 extends over 12 amino acids. V lost 0 bases, J lost 7 bases, and 7 bases lay in between. CDR3: CASSLGQGEAFF. Here the CDR3 DNA reads TGCGCCAGCAGCTTGGGTCAGGGTGAAGCTTTCTTT.

V usage is TRBV7-9 and J usage is TRBJ2-5, with D possibly matching TRBD1 (5 bases). CDR1 SEHNR and CDR2 FQNEAQ come from the germline V gene (reference sequence). CDR3 length: 12 residues. V lost 3 bases and J lost 4, with 6 bases in between. The CDR3 coding sequence is TGTGCCAGCAGCTTCAGGGTAGAGACCCAGTACTTC. Amino acid sequence: CASSFRVETQYF.

This chain uses TRBV6-6 with TRBJ2-2, with a weak D call TRBD2 (7 bases). This CDR3 region has 15 residues. Germline CDR1 and CDR2: MNHNY and SVGAGI (reference sequence). V lost 7 bases and J 0 bases, leaving 12 bases between the germline ends. For the CDR3, the DNA is TGTGCCAGCACCCTAGGGGGGGCGAACACCGGGGAGCTGTTTTTT. This gives the protein CASTLGGANTGELFF.

The gene calls are TRBV30 and TRBJ2-3; 8 nucleotides line up with TRBD2. With V trimmed by 4 bases and J by 2 bases, 11 bases remained unmatched. Per germline, CDR1 GTSNPN and CDR2 SVGIG (reference sequence). The CDR3 runs 16 residues. The CDR3 DNA reads TGTGCCTGGACCCTAAATAGCGGGACCCTCACAGATACGCAGTATTTT. Its translation: CAWTLNSGTLTDTQYF.

The gene calls are TRBV28 and TRBJ2-7; 10 nucleotides agree with TRBD1. Trimming at V came to 5 bases and at J to 5 bases, leaving 12 bases not matched to a gene. The germline V gene has CDR1 MDHEN and CDR2 SYDVKM. This CDR3 is built from 16 residues. CDR3 sequence reads: CASSEPGQGIADEQYF. The CDR3, as DNA: TGTGCCAGCAGTGAACCGGGACAGGGGATTGCGGACGAGCAGTACTTC.

This rearrangement joins TRBV7-2 to TRBJ2-5; 16 bases are a match to TRBD2. The V gene's germline CDR1 is SGHTA and CDR2 FQGNSA. V trimming: 7 bases; J trimming: 5 bases; junction bases outside the gene matches: 7. The CDR3 covers 16 residues. The CDR3 region is CASTPGTSGRAETQYF. The CDR3 DNA reads as TGTGCCAGCACTCCAGGGACTAGCGGGAGGGCGGAGACCCAGTACTTC.

The genes are TRBV4-3 and TRBJ1-1; the D gene is possibly TRBD1 (5 bases). The V and J ends lost 0 bases and 5 bases respectively, with 13 bases between them. The CDR3 sequence is 15 residues long. CDR1 LGHNA and CDR2 YSLEER come from the germline V gene. As DNA, the CDR3 is TGCGCCAGCAGCCAAGATCTGGCCAGGGAAACTGAAGCTTTCTTT. This codes for CASSQDLARETEAFF.

CDR3 amino acids: CASSLGTGALTDTQYF. The CDR3 region has the DNA TGTGCCAGCAGCTTAGGAACAGGGGCCCTCACAGATACGCAGTATTTT. The chain has TRBV7-3 and TRBJ2-3; 7 nucleotides line up with TRBD1. V lost 2 bases and J lost 2; bases outside the gene matches: 7. The germline gives CDR1 SGHTA, CDR2 FQGTGA. The CDR3 has 16 amino acids.

This chain links TRBV7-3 with TRBJ2-3, with 9 nucleotides matching TRBD2. The CDR3 runs to 16 residues. Germline assignment: CDR1 SGHTA and CDR2 FQGTGA. V shed 3 bases and J 4 bases; nucleotides not matched to a gene: 8. The CDR3: CASSLSGRRGPDTQYF. For the CDR3, the DNA is TGTGCCAGCAGCTTGAGCGGGAGGAGGGGCCCAGATACGCAGTATTTT.

In this sample, this clone turned up once. V gene TRBV14 combines with J gene TRBJ2-7; TRBD2 aligns across 11 bases. The V and J ends lost 4 bases and 3 bases, in that order; junction bases with no gene match: 5. There are 15 residues in the CDR3. Germline V gene lookup returns CDR1 SGHDN and CDR2 FVKESK. The CDR3 DNA sequence: TGTGCCAGCAGCCCGCCGACTAGCGGGAACTACGAGCAGTACTTC. It translates to CASSPPTSGNYEQYF.

The J gene is TRBJ2-7, the V gene TRBV7-8; 9 positions agree with TRBD2. Trimming cost V 5 bases and J 9 bases; bases outside gene matches: 14. This CDR3 comprises 15 residues. Per germline, CDR1 SGHVS and CDR2 FQNEAQ. This CDR3 is CASSLVGSGLAVQYF. CDR3 coding DNA: TGTGCCAGCAGCCTAGTAGGATCGGGACTAGCTGTGCAGTACTTC.

The sample holds one count of this clone. The chain uses TRBV5-1 and TRBJ2-2; TRBD2 agrees at 7 bases. J was trimmed by 4 bases and V by 0 bases; bases with no gene match: 6. In germline, CDR1 is SGHRS, CDR2 YFSETQ. The length of the CDR3 is 16 residues. This chain's CDR3 is CASSLGGRERTGELFF. CDR3 in DNA: TGCGCCAGCAGCTTGGGCGGGCGGGAGCGCACCGGGGAGCTGTTTTTT.

The V call is TRBV19, the J call TRBJ1-5; a possible D gene is TRBD1 (6 bases). Germline lookup yields CDR1 LNHDA and CDR2 SQIVND (reference sequence). The CDR3 loop spans 17 amino acids. V lost 3 bases and J lost 2, with 17 bases in between. The CDR3 nucleotides read TGTGCCAGTAGTATCTCCTTGTCAGGGGAAGGCAATCAGCCCCAGCATTTT. This sequence encodes CASSISLSGEGNQPQHF. Looking up the rest from reference TRBV19 and TRBJ1-5 gives the full variable domain: DGGITQSPKYLFRKEGQNVTLSCEQNLNHDAMYWYRQDPGQGLRLIYYSQIVNDFQKGDIAEGYSVSREKKESFPLTVTSAQKNPTAFYLCASSISLSGEGNQPQHFGDGTRLSIL.

This chain links TRBV21-1 with TRBJ2-4; the DNA was not used to check the table's D call, TRBD2. TRBV21-1 is marked as a pseudogene. CDR3 length: 13 residues. This CDR3 reads CASSSRGRNIQYF. For the CDR3, the DNA is TGTGCCAGCAGCAGCCGCGGGCGGAACATTCAGTACTTC.

This chain uses TRBV28 with TRBJ1-4; 7 nucleotides match TRBD1. CDR3 size: 14 residues. Germline CDR1 MDHEN, CDR2 SYDVKM. J was trimmed by 4 bases and V by 4 bases; bases with no gene match: 3. In nucleotides, the CDR3 is TGTGCCAGCAGTTCCCAGGGGGGTAATGAAAAACTGTTTTTT. Its protein is CASSSQGGNEKLFF. The complete variable domain, with remaining parts taken from reference TRBV28 and TRBJ1-4, reads DVKVTQSSRYLVKRTGEKVFLECVQDMDHENMFWYRQDPGLGLRLIYFSYDVKMKEKGDIPEGYSVSREKKERFSLILESASTNQTSMYLCASSSQGGNEKLFFGSGTQLSVL.